This T cell receptor (beta chain) emerged from a study of glioma-infiltrating T cells after dendritic cell vaccination listed by TCRdb under 2016. Regarding the study in general: Of the 15 or so glioblastoma patients in the cohort, all drawn from Phase I and II dendritic cell vaccination trials, 9 were newly diagnosed and 6 had recurrent disease. The vaccine was prepared from monocyte-derived dendritic cells that were cultured for seven days with IL-4 and GM-CSF and then pulsed overnight with autologous tumor lysate. Deep sequencing of TCR beta CDR3 regions was used to quantify tumor-infiltrating lymphocyte content and compare tumor and blood repertoires in dendritic cell-vaccinated glioblastoma patients. Three intradermal dendritic cell vaccine injections were administered to patients at biweekly intervals in the arm below the axilla. Survival after dendritic cell vaccination was correlated with TCR sequencing metrics, such as TIL content and the overlap between tumor and blood repertoires. Autologous tumor lysate-pulsed dendritic cell vaccination was administered to the patients between the early 2000s and the early 2010s. The full study reports these points: The three-group TCR overlap response model was characterized as speculative, and prospective validation of the model was stated to be required. TCR clonality showed no direct relationship with survival, which suggests that a diverse polyclonal response may matter. The cohort was small and heterogeneous, with few patients having full blood and tumor sets and even fewer initial-recurrent tumor pairs. After dendritic cell vaccination, a higher estimated pretreatment TIL content predicted longer time to progression and overall survival.

Selection of patients required sufficient residual fresh-frozen tumor tissue and over two years of available survival data. Although molecular status otherwise differed among the glioblastoma patients, no patient had an isocitrate dehydrogenase mutation. PBMC were collected before vaccination, two weeks after the third vaccination, and at tumor progression if progression occurred. The Qiagen DNeasy Blood extraction Kit was used for extraction of genomic DNA. As to this clone: This receptor's antigen is unknown. No much larger clone is present one base from it, and per-base qualities are unavailable.

The cysteine opens and the phenylalanine closes a CDR3 of 13 amino acids. Solely the CDR3 DNA is kept, with 39 bases framed from the first base. The germline V gene yields SGHTA for CDR1 and FQGNSA for CDR2. For this chain, trimming is 5 bases at the V end and 8 bases at the J end, and the number of junction bases without a gene match is 7. The immunoSEQ assay amplified TCRB CDR3 regions from roughly 2 micrograms of genomic DNA, or from all available DNA when less than that amount was available. The multiplex PCR employed 60 forward primers targeting TCR V beta segments and 13 reverse primers targeting J beta segments. To estimate the number of reads per starting template, synthetic control templates were added to each sample at limiting dilution. Sequencing produced 87 bp reads on the Illumina HiSeq System. In the source study's methods: PCR and sequencing errors were removed by a nearest neighbor algorithm that merged closely related sequences. TCR overlap was measured as the percentage of unique tumor TCR beta sequences also present in the same patient's peripheral blood. TCRdb's version of the immuneACCESS table is confined to in-frame rearrangements and falls short of the full clone set. An unresolved V gene accounts for under half of the shortfall where checked; the remainder is of unknown origin. That table is the source of V, J and clone size, and D and trimming were worked out from the DNA. For this sample there are over 55,000 clones; roughly 79% appear just once. Together, the top ten hold roughly 7.7% of the sample.

The sequence was collected from a human donor with glioblastoma. The chain was built from TRBV7-2 and TRBJ1-2, with 8 central nucleotides matching TRBD1. Sequencing was performed on blood, taken before dendritic cell vaccination. The CDR3 corresponds to CASSQGQGYGYTF. The sequenced DNA: TGTGCCAGCAGCCAAGGACAGGGATACGGCTACACCTTC.